These 31 T cell receptor beta chains were sequenced from one sample in a study of OX40 agonist ivuxolimab in advanced cancers. Libraries were prepared through the immunoSEQ multiplex PCR assay. TCRdb stores this immuneACCESS table with in-frame sequences only. Part of the clones is absent; in the studies checked, under half of the shortfall reflects unresolved V genes, and no reason is known for the rest. The sample profile shows some 90,000 clones; 70% to 90% of them were found once. The leading ten clones occupy roughly 4% of the sample. This sample comprised CD4+ or CD8+ T cells sorted from blood, obtained in a trial of the OX40 agonist ivuxolimab. These receptors originate from an adult with an advanced solid tumor such as melanoma, head and neck, liver or kidney cancer.

The V call is TRBV5-4, the J call TRBJ1-4; the match to TRBD1 covers 10 bases. The CDR3 contains 14 residues. V dropped 2 bases and J dropped 6; count of bases not matched to a gene: 1. From germline, CDR1 is SGHNT and CDR2 YYREEE (reference sequence). This CDR3 reads CASSLGTGDEKLFF. The CDR3 DNA follows: TGTGCCAGCAGCTTAGGGACAGGGGATGAAAAACTGTTTTTT.

The chain employs TRBV15 and TRBJ2-1, with D possibly matching TRBD1 (5 bases). CDR3 length equals 17 residues. Trimming removed 1 base from V and 4 bases from J, with 17 bases in between. Germline-derived CDR1 and CDR2 are LNHNV and YYDKDF (reference sequence). The CDR3 nucleotides are TGTGCCACCAGCAGAGCCAGGGCCCTTCTCGCTTACAATGAGCAGTTCTTC. Translated, it gives CATSRARALLAYNEQFF.

The rearrangement uses TRBV6-5 and TRBJ1-2; no clear D gene. Germline V lookup: CDR1 MNHEY, CDR2 SVGAGI. V lost 6 bases to trimming and J lost 1 base, with 9 bases between them. This CDR3 spans 13 amino acids. CDR3 sequence (DNA): TGTGCCAGCAGACGTACAGATAACTATGGCTACACCTTC. Its translation is CASRRTDNYGYTF.

The V call is TRBV5-1, the J call TRBJ1-1; D is undetermined. The CDR3 runs 14 residues. Germline V gives CDR1 SGHRS, CDR2 YFSETQ. The V and J ends lost 2 bases and 0 bases respectively, with 8 bases between them. In nucleotides, the CDR3 is TGCGCCAGCAGCTTAAATCAGTTGAACACTGAAGCTTTCTTT. Amino acid sequence: CASSLNQLNTEAFF.

V and J are TRBV28 and TRBJ1-2; D might be TRBD1 (5 bases). Germline V CDR1 and CDR2: MDHEN, SYDVKM. Trimming took 3 bases from V and 5 from J, leaving 13 bases between them. This CDR3 is 14 amino acids long. The chain's CDR3 is CASSLYSGPYGYTF. CDR3 nucleotide sequence: TGTGCCAGCAGTTTGTACTCGGGACCTTATGGCTACACCTTC.

The V and J genes are TRBV30 and TRBJ2-3, with TRBD2 matching over 8 bases. The CDR3 has 13 residues. Germline V gene sequence: CDR1 GTSNPN, CDR2 SVGIG (reference sequence). V lost 3 bases to trimming and J lost 3 bases; unmatched junction nucleotides: 2. The chain's CDR3 is CAWSGRVTDTQYF. CDR3 sequence (DNA): TGTGCCTGGAGCGGGAGGGTGACAGATACGCAGTATTTT.

This clone was detected many times. The rearrangement joins TRBV11-1 to TRBJ1-5; TRBD1 agrees at 8 bases. Germline values: CDR1 SGHAT, CDR2 FQDESV (reference sequence). This CDR3 contains 14 residues. J gave up 4 bases and V 3 bases, and 2 bases lay outside the gene matches. The chain's CDR3 is CASSLDRVNQPQHF. In DNA form, the CDR3 reads TGTGCCAGCAGCTTGGACAGGGTAAATCAGCCCCAGCATTTT. Full variable domain (rest looked up from reference TRBV11-1 and TRBJ1-5): EAEVAQSPRYKITEKSQAVAFWCDPISGHATLYWYRQILGQGPELLVQFQDESVVDDSQLPKDRFSAERLKGVDSTLKIQPAELGDSAMYLCASSLDRVNQPQHFGDGTRLSIL.

The rearrangement uses TRBV21-1 and TRBJ2-7; the DNA was not compared with TRBD2, the D call given in the table. TRBV21-1 is a documented pseudogene. There are 11 residues in the CDR3. This CDR3 is CAADDAVEQYV. As DNA, the CDR3 is TGTGCCGCCGACGACGCGGTCGAGCAGTACGTC.

This clone was seen only once. The chain couples TRBV19 to TRBJ1-5, with 7 positions matching TRBD1. V was pared by 6 bases and J by 3 bases, with 11 bases of the junction left unmatched. The V gene's germline CDR1 is LNHDA and CDR2 SQIVND (reference sequence). This CDR3 contains 16 residues. CDR3 in DNA: TGTGCCAGTAGAAACAGGGGTAATCGTGACAATCAGCCCCAGCATTTT. This encodes CASRNRGNRDNQPQHF.

The chain is built from TRBV7-2 and TRBJ2-5, with 11 bases that match TRBD2. The CDR3 spans 15 residues. J lost 10 bases, V lost 1 base, and 8 bases had no gene match. Per the germline V gene, CDR1 is SGHTA and CDR2 is FQGNSA. The CDR3 loop is CASSLVASGRRDQYF. The CDR3 DNA reads TGTGCCAGCAGCTTAGTGGCTAGCGGGAGGCGTGACCAGTACTTC.

The DNA of the CDR3 is TGTGCCACCAGCAGGGGACAGATACTTAGCAATCAGCCCCAGCATTTT. It specifies CATSRGQILSNQPQHF. The chain combines TRBV15 with TRBJ1-5, with TRBD1 matching over 7 bases. CDR3 length: 16 residues. V trimming: 3 bases; J trimming: 0 bases; junction bases outside the gene matches: 5. CDR1 is LNHNV and CDR2 is YYDKDF in the germline V gene (reference sequence).

This clone has more than one count but fewer than ten. The chain joins TRBV9 to TRBJ2-5, with D hard to call. The CDR3 totals 14 residues. V lost 2 bases and J 1 base, leaving 9 bases between the germline ends. CDR1 is SGDLS and CDR2 is YYNGEE in the germline V gene. CDR3 residues: CASSVGHAQETQYF. CDR3 nucleotide sequence: TGTGCCAGCAGCGTTGGGCACGCCCAAGAGACCCAGTACTTC.

The V and J genes are TRBV2 and TRBJ2-3, with a tentative D call TRBD1 (6 bases). In germline, CDR1 is SNHLY, CDR2 FYNNEI. Trimming left V 7 bases short and J 2 bases short, with 13 bases between. This CDR3 has 14 amino acids. The CDR3 DNA reads as TGTGCCAGCAAGACAGGCTACATCACAGATACGCAGTATTTT. It translates to CASKTGYITDTQYF.

The chain uses TRBV28 and TRBJ2-5, with 10 nucleotides matching TRBD1. With 6 bases clipped from V and 4 bases from J, the junction kept 8 bases outside the gene matches. The CDR3 extends over 15 amino acids. The germline CDR1 and CDR2 sequences are MDHEN and SYDVKM. The CDR3 DNA sequence: TGTGCCAGCAGAGAAGACAGGGGGCTTCGAGAGACCCAGTACTTC. It encodes CASREDRGLRETQYF.

V gene TRBV7-2 combines with J gene TRBJ2-1; no clear D. Trimming pared 1 base from V and 5 bases from J, leaving 6 bases between. The germline V gene encodes CDR1 SGHTA and CDR2 FQGNSA. The CDR3 totals 13 residues. CDR3 amino acids: CASSLDLDNEQFF. For the CDR3, the DNA is TGTGCCAGCAGCTTAGACCTTGACAATGAGCAGTTCTTC.

The chain uses TRBV7-2 and TRBJ1-1, with D uncertain. This CDR3 has 14 residues. V gave up 5 bases and J gave up 6 bases, with 16 bases separating them. Germline-derived CDR1 and CDR2 are SGHTA and FQGNSA. As DNA, the CDR3 is TGTGCCAGCAGCCCCACTCTGAATTTAGCTGAAGCTTTCTTT. Translated: CASSPTLNLAEAFF.

V and J are TRBV7-8 and TRBJ1-2; perhaps TRBD1 as D (6 bases). The germline gives CDR1 SGHVS, CDR2 FQNEAQ. V shed 0 bases and J shed 4 bases, with 12 bases lying between them. CDR3 size: 15 residues. The CDR3 nucleotides are TGTGCCAGCAGCTTAGCGCAGGGGAGCTCCTATGGCTACACCTTC. It is translated as CASSLAQGSSYGYTF.

This chain joins TRBV29-1 and TRBJ2-1, with TRBD2 matching 8 bases. CDR3 length: 14 amino acids. The V gene end was trimmed by 7 bases and the J gene end by 3 bases; junction bases not matched to a gene: 8. Germline CDR1 reads SQVTM; CDR2 reads ANQGSEA. CDR3 bases: TGCAGCGCGGCCCTGAGCGGGAGCTACAATGAGCAGTTCTTC. This sequence encodes CSAALSGSYNEQFF.

Turning to this clone: At one boundary the junction diverges from the germline segment, which might be a read error. Other DNA sequences in the same sample also yield this CDR3. V gene TRBV6-1 combines with J gene TRBJ1-1; possible D gene TRBD1, 5 bases. Per the germline V gene, CDR1 is MNHNS and CDR2 is SASEGT. The CDR3 spans 14 residues. This chain's CDR3 is CASSRGRADTEAFF. CDR3 DNA sequence: TGTGCCAGCAGTAGAGGCAGGGCGGACACCGAAGCTTTCTTT.

This chain uses TRBV6-1 with TRBJ2-5; 7 nucleotides agree with TRBD2. Germline CDR1 MNHNS, CDR2 SASEGT. The CDR3 runs 16 residues. J was trimmed by 1 base and V by 3 bases; bases with no gene match: 8. The CDR3, as DNA: TGTGCCAGCAGTGAGGGGTGGGCTAGCGGCCAAGAGACCCAGTACTTC. This gives the protein CASSEGWASGQETQYF.

In this sample, this clone turned up a few times. The V gene is TRBV19, the J gene TRBJ1-5, with D perhaps TRBD1 (6 bases). Germline V gene data show CDR1 as LNHDA and CDR2 as SQIVND (reference sequence). Trimming removed 7 bases from V and 1 base from J, with 11 bases in between. This CDR3 comprises 14 residues. The DNA for the CDR3 is TGTGCCAGTAACGGGGGCATAAGCAATCAGCCCCAGCATTTT. Its protein product is CASNGGISNQPQHF.

V gene TRBV6-5 combines with J gene TRBJ2-5, with D possibly being TRBD2 (6 bases). The germline V gene encodes CDR1 MNHEY and CDR2 SVGAGI. Trimming removed 6 bases at V and 5 bases at J, with 10 bases between. There are 12 residues in the CDR3. CDR3 DNA sequence: TGTGCCAGCAGGGACTATGAGGAGACCCAGTACTTC. Translating gives CASRDYEETQYF.

V is TRBV28 and J is TRBJ1-5, with D hard to call. Germline V lookup: CDR1 MDHEN, CDR2 SYDVKM. The CDR3 sequence is 15 residues long. The V and J ends lost 5 bases and 2 bases respectively, with 13 bases between them. This CDR3 reads CASSNPSFGNQPQHF. In DNA form, the CDR3 reads TGTGCCAGCAGTAACCCGTCTTTTGGCAATCAGCCCCAGCATTTT.

The chain employs TRBV7-2 and TRBJ2-3; the D is unclear. This CDR3 is 13 amino acids long. CDR1 and CDR2 from the germline V gene are SGHTA and FQGNSA. With 5 bases removed from V and 3 bases from J, the gap between germline ends came to 9 bases. This CDR3 reads CASSRPGTDTQYF. CDR3 sequence (DNA): TGTGCCAGCAGCCGGCCTGGTACAGATACGCAGTATTTT.

This rearrangement joins TRBV5-1 to TRBJ1-1; D is perhaps TRBD1 (6 bases). V lost 0 bases and J 2 bases, leaving 11 bases between the germline ends. CDR3 size: 15 residues. Germline V lookup: CDR1 SGHRS, CDR2 YFSETQ. CDR3 loop: CASSLGYRVNTEAFF. The CDR3 DNA reads as TGCGCCAGCAGCTTGGGGTACAGGGTAAACACTGAAGCTTTCTTT.

The chain joins TRBV29-1 to TRBJ1-2; a possible D gene is TRBD1 (5 bases). The CDR3 has 13 amino acids. Trimming stripped 3 bases from V and 4 bases from J, with 12 bases between. Per germline, CDR1 SQVTM and CDR2 ANQGSEA. The CDR3 loop reads CSVDRGASYGYTF. CDR3 nucleotide sequence: TGCAGCGTTGACCGGGGCGCCTCCTATGGCTACACCTTC.

The V and J genes are TRBV28 and TRBJ1-5; D is unclear. V was shortened by 2 bases and J by 5 bases, with 10 bases between the two germline ends. The length of the CDR3 is 14 residues. Germline CDR1 and CDR2: MDHEN and SYDVKM. Here the CDR3 reads CASSLGQVHQPQHF. DNA of the CDR3: TGTGCCAGCAGTTTAGGGCAGGTACATCAGCCCCAGCATTTT.

The rearrangement joins TRBV28 to TRBJ1-2, with TRBD1 matching 11 bases. V lost 5 bases and J lost 8; bases outside the gene matches: 10. Germline V gene lookup returns CDR1 MDHEN and CDR2 SYDVKM. This CDR3 is built from 15 residues. Here the CDR3 DNA reads TGTGCCAGCAGTGAACCTCCCGGGACAGGGGGAGGCTACACCTTC. It yields the protein CASSEPPGTGGGYTF.

The gene calls are TRBV9 and TRBJ2-3; TRBD2 aligns across 12 bases. CDR1 is SGDLS and CDR2 is YYNGEE in the germline V gene. The CDR3 contains 18 residues. The trim removed 3 bases at V and 0 bases at J, leaving 8 bases unmatched. CDR3 bases: TGTGCCAGCAGCGCCCCACTAGCGGGAGGCCCTAGCACAGATACGCAGTATTTT. This gives the protein CASSAPLAGGPSTDTQYF.

This clone was detected only a few times. The chain employs TRBV6-5 and TRBJ1-1; D remains ambiguous. Deletions cut 0 bases from V and 8 bases from J, with 7 bases between. The CDR3 length is 12 residues. Germline lookup yields CDR1 MNHEY and CDR2 SVGAGI. Here the CDR3 DNA reads TGTGCCAGCAGTTACTCAGCCCAAGAAGCTTTCTTT. Translation: CASSYSAQEAFF.

The chain is built from TRBV19 and TRBJ1-1; D is perhaps TRBD1 (5 bases). The CDR3 loop spans 14 amino acids. CDR1 is LNHDA, CDR2 SQIVND, per germline (reference sequence). Trimming took off 5 bases at V and 0 bases at J, with 10 bases between the two ends. CDR3 residues: CASSASTVNTEAFF. CDR3 bases: TGTGCCAGTAGTGCATCGACAGTGAACACTGAAGCTTTCTTT.